This T cell receptor (beta chain) was profiled in a study of B cell selection in AIRE deficiency. General study findings and limits: Shared Treg sequences had shorter CDR3s, biased toward rearrangements with few non-templated insertions. Of 3657 shared Treg TCRbeta sequences, roughly 31% were healthy-donor-only and over 8% patient-only.

The table came from immunoSEQ multiplex PCR; TCRdb's copy has only in-frame clones and leaves some out. The profile shows roughly 24,000 clones, about 95% of them singletons. CD4+CD127+ cells were sorted as the conventional CD4 T cells. Note on this clone: Its antigen is unknown.

This CDR3 contains 16 residues. The germline CDR1 and CDR2 sequences are SGHNT and YYREEE (reference sequence). J gave up 0 bases and V 4 bases, and 7 bases lay outside the gene matches. The chain couples TRBV5-4 to TRBJ2-3; 8 bases are shared with TRBD1. Sequenced: CD4+CD127+ conventional T cells sorted from PBMCs. The receptor was isolated from a human donor in good health. CDR3 sequence reads: CASSLTTGASTDTQYF. CDR3 nucleotide sequence: TGTGCCAGCAGCCTGACGACAGGGGCGAGCACAGATACGCAGTATTTT.